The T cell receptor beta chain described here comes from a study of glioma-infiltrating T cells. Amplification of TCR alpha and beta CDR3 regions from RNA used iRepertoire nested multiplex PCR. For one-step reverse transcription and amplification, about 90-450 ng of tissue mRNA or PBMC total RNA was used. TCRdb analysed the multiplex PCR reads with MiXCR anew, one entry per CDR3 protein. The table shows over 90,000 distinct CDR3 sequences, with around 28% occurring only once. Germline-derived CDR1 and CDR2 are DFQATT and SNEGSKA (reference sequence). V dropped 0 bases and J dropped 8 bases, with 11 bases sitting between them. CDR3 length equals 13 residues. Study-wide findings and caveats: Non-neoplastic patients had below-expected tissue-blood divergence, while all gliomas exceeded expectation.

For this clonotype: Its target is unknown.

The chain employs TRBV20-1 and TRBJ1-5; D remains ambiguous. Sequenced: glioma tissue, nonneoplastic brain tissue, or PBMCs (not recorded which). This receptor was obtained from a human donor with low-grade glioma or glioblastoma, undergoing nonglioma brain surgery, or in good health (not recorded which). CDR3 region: CSAREAEKEPQHF. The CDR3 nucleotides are TGCAGTGCTAGAGAGGCCGAGAAGGAGCCCCAGCATTTT.